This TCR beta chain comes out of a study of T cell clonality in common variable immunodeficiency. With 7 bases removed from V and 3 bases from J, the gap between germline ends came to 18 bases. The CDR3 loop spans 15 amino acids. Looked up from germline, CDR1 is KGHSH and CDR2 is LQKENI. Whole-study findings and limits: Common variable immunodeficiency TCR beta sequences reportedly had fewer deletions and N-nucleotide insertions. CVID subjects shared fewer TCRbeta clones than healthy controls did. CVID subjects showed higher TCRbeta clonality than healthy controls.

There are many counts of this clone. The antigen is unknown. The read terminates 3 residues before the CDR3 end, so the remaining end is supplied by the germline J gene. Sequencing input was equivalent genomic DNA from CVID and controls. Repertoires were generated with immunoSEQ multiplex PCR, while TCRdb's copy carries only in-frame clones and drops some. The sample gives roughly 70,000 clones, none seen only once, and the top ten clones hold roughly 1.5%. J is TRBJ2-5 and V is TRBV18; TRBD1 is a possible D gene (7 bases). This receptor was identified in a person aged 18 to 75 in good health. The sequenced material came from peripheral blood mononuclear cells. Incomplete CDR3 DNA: TGTGCCAGCTTTCAGGGGGGCAAGGACGAAGAGACC. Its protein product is CASFQGGKDEET. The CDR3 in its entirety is CASFQGGKDEETQYF.